This T cell receptor beta chain stems from a study of CXCR3-negative and CXCR3-positive naive CD8 T cells. Researchers prepared the TRB cDNA libraries using 5' RACE with UMI labels. TCRdb re-called the 5' RACE reads; every CDR3 protein appears as one record, without DNA. This sample's clone table lists about 43,000 distinct CDR3 sequences. The germline V gene has CDR1 MDHEN and CDR2 SYDVKM. There are 16 residues in the CDR3. A remark on this clonotype: Its target is not known.

Study outcomes and limitations: Cryopreservation partially lowered CXCR3 expression, so most assays used fresh PBMCs. In both naive subsets diversity was comparably high, whereas memory CD8+ cells showed much lower diversity. Similar levels of surface CD5 were seen between naive subsets; TCR strength was inferred from TRB CDR3 properties.

Sequenced input: memory CD8+ T cells from blood. This sequence originates from a human donor in good health. Some clones in this sample may be carry-over from other donors' samples. The chain has TRBV28 and TRBJ2-3; TCRdb's assignment of TRBD2 cannot be checked, as there is no DNA. CDR3 region: CASSFLAGGDTDTQYF. The variable domain in full, completed from reference TRBV28 and TRBJ2-3, reads DVKVTQSSRYLVKRTGEKVFLECVQDMDHENMFWYRQDPGLGLRLIYFSYDVKMKEKGDIPEGYSVSREKKERFSLILESASTNQTSMYLCASSFLAGGDTDTQYFGPGTRLTVL.